The T cell receptor (beta chain) described here comes from a study of tumor-infiltrating lymphocytes in primary liver carcinoma (dated 2017 in TCRdb). As for the study more broadly: Four or five patients with histopathologically diagnosed primary liver carcinoma underwent surgical resection in China between late 2015 and early 2016. The five patients, three men and two women aged 30 to 69 years, had hepatocellular carcinoma (four) or combined HCC and intrahepatic cholangiocarcinoma (one). Roughly 3.5 to 7.5 million productive TCRbeta reads were obtained per sample, and no significant difference in read depth was found between tissue types. The tumors of the five patients were staged as T1-T3 N0M0, with maximum diameters ranging from roughly 4 to 10 cm. Repertoires from technical replicates were highly reproducible, with mean shared-clone rates roughly 0.89 and correlation coefficients above 0.95. The study combined TCRbeta repertoire sequencing, expression microarrays and whole-exome sequencing across five regions of each liver tumor, with adjacent normal tissue and blood. A total of 35 specimens from 5 patients, comprising about 25 tumor regions, 5 adjacent noncancerous liver tissues and 5 peripheral blood samples, were covered by TCRbeta repertoire sequencing. Findings and caveats that apply to the study as a whole: Consistent with antigen-driven expansion, pairs of tumor regions showed higher repertoire overlap (mean around 36%) than either tumor-adjacent pairs (about 17%) or tumor-blood pairs (around 14%). Only the TCR beta chain was sequenced, which likely underestimates true repertoire diversity because unpaired alpha chains were not captured. The study included only four to six patients, and the authors note findings should be validated in a larger study. A significantly larger repertoire fraction was made up by the top 250 clones in tumors than in blood (p = 0.039). Comparison of CD4+ and CD8+ T cell repertoires was precluded by the use of bulk unsorted samples.

Blood RNA was extracted from unsorted whole blood using TRIzol reagent, and germline DNA was obtained with the DNeasy Blood & Tissue kit. At the time of sampling, the patients had chronic HBV infection and had not received any treatment. Before surgery, roughly 4 milliliters of peripheral blood were drawn into K2EDTA tubes. This clonotype was counted ten times or more. No antigen is known for it. No much larger clone exists at a distance of one base, and base qualities are not known. TCRbeta-specific cDNA was reverse-transcribed from approximately 0.5 ug total RNA using a constant-region primer and ProtoScript II reverse transcriptase. TCRbeta libraries were built with three nested multiplex PCR rounds, a slightly modified ARM-PCR procedure. The first two PCR rounds used multiplex TRBV1-TRBV30 forward primers with a Cbeta reverse primer, each for 10 cycles. Sample barcodes and Illumina adapters were added in a final 25-cycle PCR with Deep VentR polymerase. Before sequencing, amplicons of 200-500 bp were gel-purified using a QIAquick gel extraction kit. TCRbeta amplicons were sequenced on an Illumina HiSeq 2500 with 250-bp paired-end reads. The authors' analysis ran thus. Trimmomatic v0.33 was used to quality-trim the reads, and FLASH v1.2.11 was used to merge paired reads so that full CDR3 sequences could be recovered. V, D and J germline segments were assigned to the rearranged TCRbeta sequences using MiGEC v1.2.1b. Clonotype statistics and Shannon-Wiener diversity indices were computed with VDJtools v1.0.0. Except for diversity analysis, only the 250 most abundant clonotypes of each sample were used in subsequent analyses to reduce sampling bias. TCRdb itself trimmed the public reads at Q25 with fastp, ran MiXCR and retained productive beta chains. Every entry covers one CDR3 protein and lists the most common genes and DNA from its rows. TCRdb, rather than the study authors, made the V and J calls. The sample table holds 310,000 or so distinct CDR3 sequences, of which roughly two thirds were seen once. Of the sample, about 6% falls within the top ten clones.

The CDR3 has 12 amino acids, counting the end cysteine and phenylalanine. The kept DNA is CDR3 alone, 36 bases in frame from the first base. V lost 3 bases and J lost 6 bases; the stretch between them is 9 bases long. This clonotype was sampled from a man aged 35 to 55 with primary liver carcinoma and hepatitis B virus infection. The receptor chain draws on TRBV12-3 or TRBV12-4 and TRBJ2-7; the D gene lacks a confident call. The sample taken for sequencing was peripheral blood. The CDR3 protein: CASSLLNGEQYF. The DNA sequence is as follows: TGTGCCAGCAGTTTGTTAAACGGCGAGCAGTACTTC.